Listed below are T cell receptor beta chains from one sample, sequenced in a study of blood T cells in healthy people across ages. TCRdb redid the calling of the 5' RACE reads with MiXCR, one entry per CDR3 protein. The data hold around 820,000 distinct CDR3 sequences, with 20% to 25% observed a single time. The sample was also reused in another study, on T cells of mothers and their children.

Source material: blood. The receptors come from a boy between 10 and 17 years old in good health. The CDR3 runs from the conserved cysteine through the conserved F or W. D genes are given only for firm matches. Some rows have no size entry. The others give once, few or many, or a class for an expanded clone.

>TRBV20-1|NA|many|TRBJ2-7
TGCAGTGCTAGAGATCGGGGGAGTTACTCCTACGAGCAGTACTTC
CSARDRGSYSYEQYF
>TRBV5-1|TRBD1|few|TRBJ2-5
TGCGCCAGCAGTTTTACTTCAGGGGGCGAGACCCAGTACTTC
CASSFTSGGETQYF
>TRBV7-2|NA|few|TRBJ2-5
TGTGCCAGCAGCTTGCTCGGTCCTGCGGAGACCCAGTACTTC
CASSLLGPAETQYF
>TRBV12-3/TRBV12-4|NA|NA|TRBJ2-7
TGTGCCAGCAGTTTAAACACAGGAGCCTCCTACGAGCAGTACTTC
CASSLNTGASYEQYF
>TRBV4-1|NA|NA|TRBJ2-3
TGCGCCAGCAGCAGGACATCCAATCAGCCCCAGTATTTT
CASSRTSNQPQYF
>TRBV7-2|TRBD2|few|TRBJ2-1
TGTGCCAGCAGCCCCGGGGGTAGCGGGCGACGCTACAATGAGCAGTTCTTC
CASSPGGSGRRYNEQFF
>TRBV4-1|NA|NA|TRBJ2-7
TGCGCCAGCAGCCAAGTAGGTGGGAGGAACTACGAGCAGTACTTC
CASSQVGGRNYEQYF
>TRBV28|NA|NA|TRBJ1-2
TGTGCCAGCAGCTTCTGGGACGGGGGGTATGGCTACACCTTC
CASSFWDGGYGYTF
>TRBV5-1|NA|NA|TRBJ2-5
TGCGCCAGCAGCAGGGGGGGGACAGGAGAAGAGACCCAGTACTTC
CASSRGGTGEETQYF
>TRBV29-1|NA|few|TRBJ2-7
TGCAGCGTCCTAGTGGCAGCCAACTACGAGCAGTACTTC
CSVLVAANYEQYF
>TRBV4-3|NA|many|TRBJ2-2
TGCGCCAGCAGCCTCTACCGGGGGACCGGGGAGCTGTTTTTT
CASSLYRGTGELFF
>TRBV6-6|TRBD1|few|TRBJ1-1
TGTGTCGCAGGGGGGTGGGACACTGAAGCTTTCTTT
CVAGGWDTEAFF
>TRBV15|TRBD1|few|TRBJ1-2
TGTGCCACCAGCAGAGCCCCGGGACAGGGGTCGGACAATGGCTACACCTTC
CATSRAPGQGSDNGYTF
>TRBV6-5|NA|few|TRBJ1-2
TGTGCCAGCAGTTACTCATTGGAGGCGAACTATGGCTACACCTTC
CASSYSLEANYGYTF
>TRBV4-3|NA|few|TRBJ2-1
TGCGCCAGCAGCCAAGAGTACAGGGTACCGGCCAATGAGCAGTTCTTC
CASSQEYRVPANEQFF
>TRBV29-1|TRBD1|few|TRBJ2-7
TGCAGCGTCGACAGGGGGTCCCACGAGCAGTACTTC
CSVDRGSHEQYF
>TRBV29-1|NA|NA|TRBJ1-2
TGCAGCGTTGAAACGGGTCTGGCTAACTATGGCTACACCTTC
CSVETGLANYGYTF
>TRBV20-1|NA|few|TRBJ2-7
TGCAGTGCTAGAGGCGCAACAGCCTACGAGCAGTACTTC
CSARGATAYEQYF
>TRBV20-1|TRBD2|NA|TRBJ2-5
TGCAGTGCTAGACCGAGACTAGCGAGAGTGGAGACCCAGTACTTC
CSARPRLARVETQYF
>TRBV4-3|TRBD2|NA|TRBJ2-5
TGCGCCAGCAGCCAAAAGCGGGAGGGGCCGGAGACCCAGTACTTC
CASSQKREGPETQYF
>TRBV20-1|NA|NA|TRBJ1-1
TGCAGTGCGGAAACAAGGAACACTGAAGCTTTCTTT
CSAETRNTEAFF
>TRBV3-1|TRBD2|few|TRBJ2-7
TGTGCCAGCAGCGACGGGACTAGCGGGAGCCTCACCTACGAGCAGTACTTC
CASSDGTSGSLTYEQYF
>TRBV6-6|NA|many|TRBJ2-5
TGTGCCAGCAGCCCAACACAAATGGTCCAAGAGACCCAGTACTTC
CASSPTQMVQETQYF
>TRBV27|NA|NA|TRBJ2-5
TGTGCCAGCAGACCAGGAGACCGGCAAGAGACCCAGTACTTC
CASRPGDRQETQYF
>TRBV29-1|NA|few|TRBJ1-3
TGCAGCGCCGGGTGGGGGTCAGGAAACACCATATATTTT
CSAGWGSGNTIYF
>TRBV10-3|NA|few|TRBJ2-2
TGTGCCATCCGAAGTAGGGGGAGGTACACCGGGGAGCTGTTTTTT
CAIRSRGRYTGELFF
>TRBV28|NA|NA|TRBJ2-1
TGTGCCAGCAGTTTCCGGGGGAGGCGCGGTGAGCAGTTCTTC
CASSFRGRRGEQFF
>TRBV12-3/TRBV12-4|TRBD1|NA|TRBJ1-6
TGTGCCAGCAGTTTAGGTGACAGGGGGGATTCACCCCTCCACTTT
CASSLGDRGDSPLHF
>TRBV12-3/TRBV12-4|TRBD1|few|TRBJ1-1
TGTGCCAGCAGCGCTAGACAGGGGGCACAAACTGAAGCTTTCTTT
CASSARQGAQTEAFF
>TRBV29-1|TRBD1|NA|TRBJ1-3
TGCAGCGTTGAAGATGTTGGGACAGGGAGGAACACCATATATTTT
CSVEDVGTGRNTIYF
>TRBV7-9|NA|NA|TRBJ2-3
TGTGCCAGCAGCCCGGCAGGGAACACAGATACGCAGTATTTT
CASSPAGNTDTQYF
>TRBV4-3|NA|NA|TRBJ2-3
TGCGCCAGGGTTGAGGGGACGAGCACAGATACGCAGTATTTT
CARVEGTSTDTQYF
>TRBV15|NA|NA|TRBJ1-5
TGTGCCACCCAAATGGGTGGTAGCAATCAGCCCCAGCATTTT
CATQMGGSNQPQHF
>TRBV7-9|NA|once|TRBJ2-1
TGTGCCAGCAGCCCCCAGCCGGAGACCTTATACAATGAGCAGTTCTTC
CASSPQPETLYNEQFF
>TRBV5-6|NA|NA|TRBJ2-7
TGTGCCAGCAGCTTGGTTCGCGCCATCTACGAGCAGTACTTC
CASSLVRAIYEQYF
>TRBV5-6|NA|few|TRBJ2-5
TGTGCCAGCAGCTCATCAGAGTGGGAGACCCAGTACTTC
CASSSSEWETQYF
>TRBV3-1|TRBD2|few|TRBJ2-3
TGTGCCAGCAGCCAAGCGGCTAGCGGGGTGAACACAGATACGCAGTATTTT
CASSQAASGVNTDTQYF
>TRBV25-1|NA|NA|TRBJ2-7
TGTGCCAGCAGCGATCCCCAGGACTCCTACGAGCAGTACTTC
CASSDPQDSYEQYF
>TRBV2|TRBD2|NA|TRBJ2-3
TGTGCCAGAGCGGGAGGGAGCACAGATACGCAGTATTTT
CARAGGSTDTQYF
>TRBV15|NA|NA|TRBJ2-5
TGTGCCACCAGCAGACACGATGGGACCCAGTACTTC
CATSRHDGTQYF
>TRBV6-5|TRBD2|few|TRBJ2-2
TGTGCCAGCAGTTACTCTTTCCTAGCGGGGGGCAGCACCGGGGAGCTGTTTTTT
CASSYSFLAGGSTGELFF
>TRBV20-1|NA|NA|TRBJ2-5
TGCAGTGCACTAGGGCGGACGGAGACCCAGTACTTC
CSALGRTETQYF
>TRBV7-9|NA|few|TRBJ1-4
TGTGCCAGCATCGGAACCGGGGGGCTTCAGGAAAAACTGTTTTTT
CASIGTGGLQEKLFF
>TRBV28|TRBD1|many|TRBJ2-7
TGTGCCAGTAGTCCGACTGGGACAGGGGGGTACGAGCAGTACTTC
CASSPTGTGGYEQYF
>TRBV7-9|NA|NA|TRBJ2-7
TGTGCCAGCAGCCCGAACTACCGGGACACCATCTCCTACGAGCAGTACTTC
CASSPNYRDTISYEQYF
>TRBV7-2|TRBD2|NA|TRBJ2-7
TGTGCCAGCAGCTTAGGGCGTGGCGCGGGAGGTTCTAACGAGCAGTACTTC
CASSLGRGAGGSNEQYF